One TCR beta chain is described in this entry. The record originates from a study of blood T cell repertoires in COVID-19. The V gene's germline CDR1 is SGHRS and CDR2 YFSETQ. V was pared by 4 bases and J by 8 bases, with 9 bases between. CDR3 length: 11 residues. Produced via immunoSEQ multiplex PCR; TCRdb's table is partial and in-frame only. This sample has under 200,000 clones, with 80% to 90% found just once. This TCR was recovered from a woman between 65 and 79 years old with acute or convalescent COVID-19. The sample was peripheral blood. The chain joins TRBV5-1 to TRBJ1-1; no clear D gene. Here the CDR3 reads CASSHGNEAFF. DNA for the CDR3: TGCGCCAGCAGCCACGGGAACGAAGCTTTCTTT.